Each of the 10 T cell receptor beta chains below was sequenced from the same sample in a study of identical twins. A single record per CDR3 protein comes from TCRdb applying MiXCR to the 5' RACE reads. The data show approximately 630,000 distinct CDR3 sequences, around 7.5% seen once. This sample also appeared in a second study, on yellow fever vaccine responses in identical twins.

Sequenced input: PBMCs. These receptors came from a woman under 30 in good health.

This clonotype appeared many times. This rearrangement joins TRBV28 to TRBJ2-1, with 8 bases fitting TRBD2. CDR3 length: 13 residues. The V gene end was trimmed by 2 bases and the J gene end by 15 bases; junction bases not matched to a gene: 9. CDR1 and CDR2 (germline): MDHEN, SYDVKM. The CDR3 spells CASSLEGLAGRFF. In nucleotides, the CDR3 is TGTGCCAGCAGTTTAGAGGGGCTAGCGGGTCGGTTCTTC.

The genes are TRBV2 and TRBJ2-3; TRBD2 matches at 13 bases. The CDR3 is made up of 17 amino acids. Germline V gives CDR1 SNHLY, CDR2 FYNNEI. Trimming cost V 9 bases and J 3 bases; bases outside gene matches: 12. CDR3 sequence reads: CASSLWTSGSPTDTQYF. The DNA for the CDR3 is TGTGCCAGTAGCTTATGGACTAGCGGGAGTCCGACAGATACGCAGTATTTT.

This clonotype was detected many times. The chain uses TRBV4-2 and TRBJ1-1; a weak D match, TRBD1 (6 bases). V was trimmed by 2 bases and J by 7 bases, leaving 11 bases between them. This CDR3 comprises 13 residues. Looked up from germline, CDR1 is LGHNA and CDR2 is YNFKEQ. DNA for the CDR3: TGTGCCAGCAGCCAATCGGGGGCAGTTGAAGCTTTCTTT. It codes for CASSQSGAVEAFF.

The table lists this clonotype with a few counts. V gene TRBV11-2 combines with J gene TRBJ2-7, with 9 nucleotides matching TRBD1. Losses at the gene ends were 8 bases for V and 5 bases for J; bases not matched to a gene: 10. CDR1 and CDR2 from the germline V gene are SGHAT and FQNNGV. There are 14 residues in the CDR3. The CDR3 reads CASGPAGTGNEQYV. The CDR3 DNA follows: TGTGCCAGCGGCCCCGCCGGGACAGGGAACGAGCAGTACGTC.

This clonotype was seen ten or more times. The V and J genes are TRBV20-1 and TRBJ1-3; D unclear. V was shortened by 1 base and J by 2 bases, with 9 bases between the two germline ends. Germline CDR1 DFQATT, CDR2 SNEGSKA (reference sequence). CDR3 length: 14 amino acids. In nucleotides, the CDR3 is TGCAGTGCTAGAGTGGGAACACCTGGAAACACCATATATTTT. Its translation: CSARVGTPGNTIYF.

The chain has TRBV27 and TRBJ2-2, with 11 bases that match TRBD1. Unmatched junction bases numbered 11, after V lost 3 bases and J lost 8 bases. The germline gives CDR1 MNHEY, CDR2 SMNVEV (reference sequence). The CDR3 extends over 17 amino acids. The CDR3 DNA reads TGTGCCAGCAGTTTCCAGACCCCGGACAGGGGGCTTGGGGAGCTGTTTTTT. It specifies CASSFQTPDRGLGELFF.

The chain employs TRBV5-5 and TRBJ2-5, with 7 bases identical to TRBD2. V shed 1 base and J 9 bases; nucleotides not matched to a gene: 15. Germline V lookup: CDR1 SGHKS, CDR2 YYEKEE (reference sequence). The CDR3 length is 16 residues. The CDR3 reads CASSLRWASGTLAQYF. For the CDR3, the DNA is TGTGCCAGCAGCTTGAGGTGGGCTAGCGGAACTTTGGCCCAGTACTTC.

This clonotype was recorded a few times. CDR3 nucleotides: TGTGCCAGCAGCCCGCAGACAGGGTTGAACACCGGGGAGCTGTTTTTT. This encodes CASSPQTGLNTGELFF. This chain connects TRBV5-6 to TRBJ2-2, with TRBD1 matching 7 bases. J lost 1 base, V lost 4 bases, and 7 bases had no gene match. The V gene's germline CDR1 is SGHDT and CDR2 YYEEEE. This CDR3 spans 16 amino acids.

This clonotype was seen only a few times. The chain combines TRBV3-1 with TRBJ2-3; maybe TRBD1 (6 bases). V dropped 2 bases and J dropped 1 base, with 16 bases sitting between them. The germline gives CDR1 LGHDT, CDR2 YNNKEL (reference sequence). The CDR3 is made up of 17 amino acids. The CDR3, as DNA: TGTGCCAGCAGCCAAACGTGGGGGCCGAGGCGCACAGATACGCAGTATTTT. Translation gives CASSQTWGPRRTDTQYF.

This clonotype has a count of ten or more. The J gene is TRBJ1-1, the V gene TRBV12-3 or TRBV12-4, with D hard to call. With 3 bases removed from V and 1 base from J, the gap between germline ends came to 9 bases. CDR3 length equals 14 residues. As DNA, the CDR3 is TGTGCCAGCAGTTTGAGGGCCCCGAACACTGAAGCTTTCTTT. Protein product: CASSLRAPNTEAFF.